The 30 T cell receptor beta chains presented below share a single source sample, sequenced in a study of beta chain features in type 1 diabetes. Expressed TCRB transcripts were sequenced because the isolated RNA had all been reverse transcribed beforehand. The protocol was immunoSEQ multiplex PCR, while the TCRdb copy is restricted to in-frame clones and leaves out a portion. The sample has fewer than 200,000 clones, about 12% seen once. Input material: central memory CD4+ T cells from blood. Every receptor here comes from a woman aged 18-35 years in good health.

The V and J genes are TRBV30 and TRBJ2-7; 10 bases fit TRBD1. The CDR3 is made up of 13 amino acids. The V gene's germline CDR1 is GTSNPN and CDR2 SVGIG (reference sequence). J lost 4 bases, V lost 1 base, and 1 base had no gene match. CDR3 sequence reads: CAWSAGQGYEQYF. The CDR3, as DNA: TGTGCCTGGAGTGCGGGACAGGGGTACGAGCAGTACTTC.

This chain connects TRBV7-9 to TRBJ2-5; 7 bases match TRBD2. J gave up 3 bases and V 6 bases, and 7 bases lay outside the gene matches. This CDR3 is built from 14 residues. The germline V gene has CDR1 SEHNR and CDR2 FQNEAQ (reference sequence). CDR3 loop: CASSRGTIKETQYF. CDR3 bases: TGTGCCAGCAGTCGTGGGACTATCAAAGAGACCCAGTACTTC.

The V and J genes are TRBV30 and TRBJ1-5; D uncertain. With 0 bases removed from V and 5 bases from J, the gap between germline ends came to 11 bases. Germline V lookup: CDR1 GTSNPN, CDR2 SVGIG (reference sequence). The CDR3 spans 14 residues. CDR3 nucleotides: TGTGCCTGGAGTGTAACGGGAAGGGATCAGCCCCAGCATTTT. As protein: CAWSVTGRDQPQHF.

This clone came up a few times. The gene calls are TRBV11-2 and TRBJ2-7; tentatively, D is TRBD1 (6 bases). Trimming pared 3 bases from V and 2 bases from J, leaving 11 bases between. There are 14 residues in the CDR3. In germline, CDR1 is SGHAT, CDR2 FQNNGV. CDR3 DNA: TGTGCCAGCAGCTTTTACGGACAGACCTACGAGCAGTACTTC. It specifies CASSFYGQTYEQYF.

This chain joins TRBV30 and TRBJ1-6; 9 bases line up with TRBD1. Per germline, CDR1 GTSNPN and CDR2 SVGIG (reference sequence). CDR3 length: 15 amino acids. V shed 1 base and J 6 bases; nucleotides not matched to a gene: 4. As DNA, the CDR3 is TGTGCCTGGAGTGGCTCACAGGGGGCTAATTCACCCCTCCACTTT. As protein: CAWSGSQGANSPLHF.

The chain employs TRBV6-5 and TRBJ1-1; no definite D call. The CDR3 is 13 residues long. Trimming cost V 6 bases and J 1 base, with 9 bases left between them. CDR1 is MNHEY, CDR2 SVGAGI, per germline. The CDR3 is CASRRTRNTEAFF. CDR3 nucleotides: TGTGCCAGCAGACGCACCAGGAACACTGAAGCTTTCTTT.

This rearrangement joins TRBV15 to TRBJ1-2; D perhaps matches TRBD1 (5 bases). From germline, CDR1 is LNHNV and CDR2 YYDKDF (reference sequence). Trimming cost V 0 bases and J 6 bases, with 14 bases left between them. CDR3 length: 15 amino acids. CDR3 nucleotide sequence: TGTGCCACCAGCAGAGATCCTGGCAGGGTCGATGGCTACACCTTC. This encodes CATSRDPGRVDGYTF.

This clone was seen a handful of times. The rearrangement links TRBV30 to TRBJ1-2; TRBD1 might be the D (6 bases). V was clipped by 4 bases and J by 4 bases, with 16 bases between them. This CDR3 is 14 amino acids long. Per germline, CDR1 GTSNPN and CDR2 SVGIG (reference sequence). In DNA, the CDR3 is TGTGCCTGGAACCCCACAGGGCCGGGCTATGGCTACACCTTC. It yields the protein CAWNPTGPGYGYTF. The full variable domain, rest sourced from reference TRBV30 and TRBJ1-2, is SQTIHQWPATLVQPVGSPLSLECTVEGTSNPNLYWYRQAAGRGLQLLFYSVGIGQISSEVPQNLSASRPQDRQFILSSKKLLLSDSGFYLCAWNPTGPGYGYTFGSGTRLTVV.

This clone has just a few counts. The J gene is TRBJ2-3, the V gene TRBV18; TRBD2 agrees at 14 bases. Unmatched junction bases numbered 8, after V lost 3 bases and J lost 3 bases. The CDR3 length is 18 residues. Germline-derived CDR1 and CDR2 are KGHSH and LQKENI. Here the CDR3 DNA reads TGTGCCAGCTCACCTCGGGGACTAGCGGGAGATAGGACAGATACGCAGTATTTT. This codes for CASSPRGLAGDRTDTQYF.

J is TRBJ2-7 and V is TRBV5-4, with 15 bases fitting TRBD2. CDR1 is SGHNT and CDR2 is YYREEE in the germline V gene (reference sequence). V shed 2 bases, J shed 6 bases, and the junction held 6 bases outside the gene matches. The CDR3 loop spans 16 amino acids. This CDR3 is CASSLLGLAGGVEQYF. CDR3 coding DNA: TGTGCCAGCAGCTTACTGGGACTAGCGGGAGGCGTCGAGCAGTACTTC.

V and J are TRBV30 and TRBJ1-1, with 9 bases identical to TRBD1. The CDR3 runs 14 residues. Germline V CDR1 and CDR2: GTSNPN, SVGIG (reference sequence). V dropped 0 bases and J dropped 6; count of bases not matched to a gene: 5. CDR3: CAWSVTGGFAEAFF. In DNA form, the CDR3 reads TGTGCCTGGAGTGTAACAGGGGGCTTTGCTGAAGCTTTCTTT.

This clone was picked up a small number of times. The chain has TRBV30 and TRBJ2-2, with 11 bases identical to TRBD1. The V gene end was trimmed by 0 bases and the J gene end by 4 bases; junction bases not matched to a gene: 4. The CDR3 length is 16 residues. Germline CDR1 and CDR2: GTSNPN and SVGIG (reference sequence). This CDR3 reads CAWSVGGTGGTGELFF. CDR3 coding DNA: TGTGCCTGGAGTGTAGGTGGGACAGGGGGCACCGGGGAGCTGTTTTTT.

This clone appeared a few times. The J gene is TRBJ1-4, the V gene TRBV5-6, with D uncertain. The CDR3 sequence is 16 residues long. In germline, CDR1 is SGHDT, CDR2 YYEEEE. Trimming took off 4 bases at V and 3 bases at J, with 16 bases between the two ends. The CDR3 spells CASSPGIRHSNEKLFF. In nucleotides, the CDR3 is TGTGCCAGCAGCCCGGGGATCCGACATTCTAATGAAAAACTGTTTTTT.

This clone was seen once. For the CDR3, the DNA is TGTGCCAGTAGTTCGACCCGAGGCTACGAGCAGTACTTC. Translating gives CASSSTRGYEQYF. This chain connects TRBV19 to TRBJ2-7; D not resolved. CDR3 size: 13 residues. Looked up from germline, CDR1 is LNHDA and CDR2 is SQIVND (reference sequence). V gave up 5 bases and J gave up 3 bases, with 11 bases separating them.

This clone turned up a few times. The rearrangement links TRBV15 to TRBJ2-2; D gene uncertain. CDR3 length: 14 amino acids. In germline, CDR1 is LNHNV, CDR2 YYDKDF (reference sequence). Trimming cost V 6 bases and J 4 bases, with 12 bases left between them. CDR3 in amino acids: CATSLLLSTGELFF. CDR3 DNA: TGTGCCACCAGTCTGTTACTGAGCACCGGGGAGCTGTTTTTT. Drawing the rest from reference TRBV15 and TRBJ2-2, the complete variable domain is DAMVIQNPRYQVTQFGKPVTLSCSQTLNHNVMYWYQQKSSQAPKLLFHYYDKDFNNEADTPDNFQSRRPNTSFCFLDIRSPGLGDTAMYLCATSLLLSTGELFFGEGSRLTVL.

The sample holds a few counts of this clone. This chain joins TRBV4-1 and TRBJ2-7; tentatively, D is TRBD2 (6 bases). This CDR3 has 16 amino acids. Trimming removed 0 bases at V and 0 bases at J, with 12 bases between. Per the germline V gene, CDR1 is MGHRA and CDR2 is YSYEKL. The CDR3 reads CASSQDRGSSSYEQYF. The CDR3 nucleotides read TGCGCCAGCAGCCAAGATCGGGGGTCAAGCTCCTACGAGCAGTACTTC.

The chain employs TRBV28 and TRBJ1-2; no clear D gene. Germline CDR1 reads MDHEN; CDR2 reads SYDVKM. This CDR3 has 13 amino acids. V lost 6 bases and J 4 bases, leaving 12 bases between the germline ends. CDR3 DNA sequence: TGTGCCAGCAGCCGCGAGGGTTTCTATGGCTACACCTTC. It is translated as CASSREGFYGYTF.

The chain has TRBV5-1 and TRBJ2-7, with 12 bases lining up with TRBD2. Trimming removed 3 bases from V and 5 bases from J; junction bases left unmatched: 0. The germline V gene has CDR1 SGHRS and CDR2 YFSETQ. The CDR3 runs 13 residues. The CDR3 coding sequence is TGCGCCAGCAGCTGGACTAGCGGGAACGAGCAGTACTTC. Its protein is CASSWTSGNEQYF.

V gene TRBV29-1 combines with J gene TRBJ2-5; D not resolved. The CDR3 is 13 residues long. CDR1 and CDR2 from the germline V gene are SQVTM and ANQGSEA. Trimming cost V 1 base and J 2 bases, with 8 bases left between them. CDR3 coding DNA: TGCAGCGTTGAAGCCGGTCTTCAAGAGACCCAGTACTTC. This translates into CSVEAGLQETQYF.

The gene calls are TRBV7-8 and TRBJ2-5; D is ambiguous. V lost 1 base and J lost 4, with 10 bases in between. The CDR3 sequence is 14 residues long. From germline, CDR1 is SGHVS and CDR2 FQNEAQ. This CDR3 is CASSLDRTPETQYF. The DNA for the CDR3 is TGTGCCAGCAGCTTAGATCGTACACCAGAGACCCAGTACTTC. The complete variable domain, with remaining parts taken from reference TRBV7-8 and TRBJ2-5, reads GAGVSQSPRYKVAKRGQDVALRCDPISGHVSLFWYQQALGQGPEFLTYFQNEAQLDKSGLPSDRFFAERPEGSVSTLKIQRTQQEDSAVYLCASSLDRTPETQYFGPGTRLLVL.

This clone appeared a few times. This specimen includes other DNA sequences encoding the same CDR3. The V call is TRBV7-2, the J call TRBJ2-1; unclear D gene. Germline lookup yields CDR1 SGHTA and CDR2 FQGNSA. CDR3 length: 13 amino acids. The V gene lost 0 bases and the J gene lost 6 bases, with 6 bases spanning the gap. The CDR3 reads CASSLARSNEQFF. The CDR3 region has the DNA TGTGCCAGCAGCTTAGCGCGTAGCAATGAGCAGTTCTTC.

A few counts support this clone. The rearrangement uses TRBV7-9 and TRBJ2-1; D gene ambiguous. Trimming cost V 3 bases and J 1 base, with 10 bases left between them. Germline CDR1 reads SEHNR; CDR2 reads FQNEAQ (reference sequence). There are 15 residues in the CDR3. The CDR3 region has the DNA TGTGCCAGCAGCTTTATATCCAGTTCCTACAATGAGCAGTTCTTC. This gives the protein CASSFISSSYNEQFF.

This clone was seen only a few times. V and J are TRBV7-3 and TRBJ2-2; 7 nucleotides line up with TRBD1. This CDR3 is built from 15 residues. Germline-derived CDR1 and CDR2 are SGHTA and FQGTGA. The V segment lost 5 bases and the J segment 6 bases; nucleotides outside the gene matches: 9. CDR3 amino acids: CASSLLIGGPGELFF. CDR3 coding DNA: TGTGCCAGCAGCCTCCTTATAGGGGGCCCCGGGGAGCTGTTTTTT.

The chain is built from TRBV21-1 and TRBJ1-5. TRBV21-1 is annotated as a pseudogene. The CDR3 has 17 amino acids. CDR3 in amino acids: CASSKARRDRGNQPQHF. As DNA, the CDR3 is TGTGCCAGCAGCAAAGCGCGGAGGGACCGGGGCAATCAGCCCCAGCATTTT.

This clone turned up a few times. The DNA for the CDR3 is TGCGCCAGCAGCACCCACAGGACCACTGAAGCTTTCTTT. Translating gives CASSTHRTTEAFF. The gene calls are TRBV5-1 and TRBJ1-1; D possibly corresponds to TRBD1 (5 bases). This CDR3 has 13 residues. The V gene's germline CDR1 is SGHRS and CDR2 YFSETQ. The V end was cut by 4 bases, the J end by 4 bases, with 11 bases between. The entire variable domain, with the rest obtained from reference TRBV5-1 and TRBJ1-1, is as follows: KAGVTQTPRYLIKTRGQQVTLSCSPISGHRSVSWYQQTPGQGLQFLFEYFSETQRNKGNFPGRFSGRQFSNSRSEMNVSTLELGDSALYLCASSTHRTTEAFFGQGTRLTVV.

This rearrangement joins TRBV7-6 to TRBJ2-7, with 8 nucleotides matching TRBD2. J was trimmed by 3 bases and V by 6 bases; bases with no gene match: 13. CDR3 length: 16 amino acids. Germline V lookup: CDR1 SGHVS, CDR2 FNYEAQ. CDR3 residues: CASSLDSQRGFYEQYF. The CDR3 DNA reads TGTGCCAGCAGTCTTGACTCCCAGCGGGGGTTCTACGAGCAGTACTTC.

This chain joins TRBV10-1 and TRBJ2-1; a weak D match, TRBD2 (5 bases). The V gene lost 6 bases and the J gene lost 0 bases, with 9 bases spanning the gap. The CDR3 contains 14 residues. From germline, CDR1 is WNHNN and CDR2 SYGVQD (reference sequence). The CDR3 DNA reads TGCGCCAGCAGGGCGGGCTCCTCCTACAATGAGCAGTTCTTC. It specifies CASRAGSSYNEQFF.

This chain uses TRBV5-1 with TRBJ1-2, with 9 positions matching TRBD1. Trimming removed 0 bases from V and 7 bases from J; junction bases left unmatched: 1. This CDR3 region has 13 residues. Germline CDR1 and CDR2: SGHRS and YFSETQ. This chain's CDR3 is CASSLGDRAGYTF. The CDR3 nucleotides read TGCGCCAGCAGCTTGGGGGACAGGGCTGGCTACACCTTC.

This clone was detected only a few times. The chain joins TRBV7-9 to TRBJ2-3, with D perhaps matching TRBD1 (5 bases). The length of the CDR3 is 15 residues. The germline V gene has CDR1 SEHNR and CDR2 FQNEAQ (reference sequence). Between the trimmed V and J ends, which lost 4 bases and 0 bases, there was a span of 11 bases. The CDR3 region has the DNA TGTGCCAGCAGCTCAGGGCCCTCTAGCACAGATACGCAGTATTTT. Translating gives CASSSGPSSTDTQYF.

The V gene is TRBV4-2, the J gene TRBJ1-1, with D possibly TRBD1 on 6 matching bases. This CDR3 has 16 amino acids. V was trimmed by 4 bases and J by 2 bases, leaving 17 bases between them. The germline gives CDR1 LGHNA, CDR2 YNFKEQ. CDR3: CASSRNTQGFNTEAFF. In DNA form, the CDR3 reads TGTGCCAGCAGCCGAAATACTCAGGGGTTCAACACTGAAGCTTTCTTT.